This entry lists 4 T cell receptor beta chains sequenced from one sample in a study of OX40 agonist ivuxolimab in advanced cancers. Clones were read by immunoSEQ multiplex PCR, and TCRdb kept only the in-frame ones, dropping some. The sample lists tens of thousands of clones; roughly nine tenths were seen once. The sequencing used CD4+ or CD8+ T cells sorted from blood, collected in a trial of the OX40 agonist ivuxolimab. The receptors were gathered from an adult with an advanced solid tumor such as melanoma, head and neck, liver or kidney cancer.

This chain joins TRBV2 and TRBJ1-1; D gene uncertain. Germline assignment: CDR1 SNHLY and CDR2 FYNNEI. The CDR3 covers 14 residues. V lost 6 bases to trimming and J lost 1 base, with 12 bases between them. CDR3 nucleotides: TGTGCCAGCAGGGCCGGAGACCGGAACACTGAAGCTTTCTTT. Residues: CASRAGDRNTEAFF.

The sample holds a few counts of this clone. This CDR3 reads CASSQSHEQYF. DNA for the CDR3: TGTGCCAGCAGCCAATCCCACGAGCAGTACTTC. The chain carries TRBV7-2 and TRBJ2-7; no definite D call. V was cut by 5 bases and J by 5 bases, with 7 bases left in between. CDR3 length: 11 amino acids. Per the germline V gene, CDR1 is SGHTA and CDR2 is FQGNSA. Looking up the rest from reference TRBV7-2 and TRBJ2-7 gives the full variable domain: GAGVSQSPSNKVTEKGKDVELRCDPISGHTALYWYRQSLGQGLEFLIYFQGNSAPDKSGLPSDRFSAERTGGSVSTLTIQRTQQEDSAVYLCASSQSHEQYFGPGTRLTVT.

The gene calls are TRBV11-3 and TRBJ2-5; 7 nucleotides align to TRBD1. Germline V gene lookup returns CDR1 SGHNT and CDR2 YENEEA. The CDR3 length is 13 residues. J was trimmed by 3 bases and V by 3 bases; bases with no gene match: 1. CDR3 region: CASSLGQKETQYF. In DNA form, the CDR3 reads TGTGCCAGCAGCTTGGGACAGAAAGAGACCCAGTACTTC.

The chain links TRBV25-1 to TRBJ1-5; no definite D call. V was trimmed by 2 bases and J by 9 bases, leaving 14 bases between them. The germline gives CDR1 MGHDK, CDR2 SYGVNS. The CDR3 loop spans 14 amino acids. DNA for the CDR3: TGTGCCAGCAGTGAAAGGTCCACAGCAGGGCCCCAGCATTTT. This encodes CASSERSTAGPQHF.